A selection of T cell receptor beta chains follows, all from one sample in a study of response to subunit inactivated influenza vaccine. From the RT-PCR reads, TCRdb called clonotypes with MiXCR, one entry per CDR3 protein. The sample holds 630,000 or so distinct CDR3 sequences; approximately 14% are singletons and the top ten take approximately 10%. Specimen: PBMCs from blood, collected roughly 12 days after vaccination. The receptors were gathered from a man in his fifties who received an inactivated influenza vaccine. The CDR3 runs from the conserved cysteine through the conserved F or W. The D gene is left open where the match is weak. Only part of the rows carry a size: once, few, many, or a class if the clone is expanded.

NA	NA	TRBV11-2	TRBJ2-2	TGTGCCAGCAGGTTTAGAAACACCGGGGAGCTGTTTTTT	CASRFRNTGELFF
NA	NA	TRBV6-2/TRBV6-3	TRBJ2-1	TGTGCCACCAAGGTGCGGGATGAGCAGTTCTTC	CATKVRDEQFF
TRBD2	few	TRBV6-2/TRBV6-3	TRBJ2-1	TGTGCCAGCAGTTACTCGATTGCGGGAGGGAGAAATGAGCAGTTCTTC	CASSYSIAGGRNEQFF
NA	many	TRBV12-3/TRBV12-4	TRBJ2-5	TGTGCCAGCAGTCTCCCCTTGGGGACCCAGTACTTC	CASSLPLGTQYF
TRBD1	NA	TRBV7-2	TRBJ2-2	TGTGCCAGCAGCTCCGAGACGACAGGGGTCACCGGGGAGCTGTTTTTT	CASSSETTGVTGELFF
NA	few	TRBV7-9	TRBJ2-1	TGTGCCAGCAGCGCCGGGACCAGCTCCTACAATGAGCAGTTCTTC	CASSAGTSSYNEQFF
NA	few	TRBV24-1	TRBJ2-1	TGTGCCACCAGTGATGCAGGGAGGCATGAGCAGTTCTTC	CATSDAGRHEQFF
TRBD2	many	TRBV9	TRBJ2-1	TGTGCCAGCAGCGTACCCGTAGCGGGAGATTACAATGAGCAGTTCTTC	CASSVPVAGDYNEQFF
NA	NA	TRBV2	TRBJ1-6	TGTGCCAGCATTGACCGGGCAGGGCGGGATTCACCCCTCCACTTT	CASIDRAGRDSPLHF
TRBD1	NA	TRBV5-1	TRBJ2-3	TGCGCCAGCAGCTCGGACAGGGTCGGAGATACGCAGTATTTT	CASSSDRVGDTQYF
NA	many	TRBV7-9	TRBJ1-6	TGTGCCAGCAGCTCAGACTCCCGGGCCGTAAATTCACCCCTCCACTTT	CASSSDSRAVNSPLHF
TRBD1	many	TRBV4-1	TRBJ1-2	TGCGCCAGCAGCAAGACAGGGTCGAACTATGGCTACACCTTC	CASSKTGSNYGYTF
TRBD2	NA	TRBV5-1	TRBJ2-5	TGCGCCAGCAGCTTGAATCCTAGCGGGGGGTATGAGACCCAGTACTTC	CASSLNPSGGYETQYF
NA	NA	TRBV9	TRBJ2-3	TGTGCCAGCAGCGTAGGGGTTAGCGAACACACAGATACGCAGTATTTT	CASSVGVSEHTDTQYF
NA	many	TRBV12-3/TRBV12-4	TRBJ1-4	TGTGCCAGCAGTTCCCCGGGACTTAATGAAAAACTGTTTTTT	CASSSPGLNEKLFF
TRBD2	NA	TRBV20-1	TRBJ2-1	TGCAGTGCTGTCGGGACTAGCGGGGCAAACAATGAGCAGTTCTTC	CSAVGTSGANNEQFF
NA	few	TRBV3-1	TRBJ2-3	TGTGCCAGCAGCCCCATCTACACAGATACGCAGTATTTT	CASSPIYTDTQYF
NA	NA	TRBV6-5	TRBJ2-1	TGTGCCAGCAGTTCCGTTGGACAGTCCTCGAGCTCCTACAATGAGCAGTTCTTC	CASSSVGQSSSSYNEQFF
NA	NA	TRBV27	TRBJ2-1	TGTGCCACCTCACCGGGGCCGGGAGAGCAGTTCTTC	CATSPGPGEQFF
NA	NA	TRBV7-9	TRBJ2-2	TGTGCCAGCAGCCCCCGAGCGGTTGGTATCAGGGAGCTGTTTTTT	CASSPRAVGIRELFF
NA	many	TRBV12-3/TRBV12-4	TRBJ2-1	TGTGCCAGCAGTTTAGAACCCAGCAATGAGCAGTTCTTC	CASSLEPSNEQFF
TRBD2	few	TRBV27	TRBJ2-3	TGTGCCAGCAGTTCACGGGAGGGGTGGGATACGCAGTATTTT	CASSSREGWDTQYF
TRBD2	NA	TRBV12-3/TRBV12-4	TRBJ2-5	TGTGCCAGCAGCCCCGGGGATAGCGGGTACCAAGAGACCCAGTACTTC	CASSPGDSGYQETQYF
TRBD2	few	TRBV6-2/TRBV6-3	TRBJ2-7	TGTGCCAGCAGTTACTCGAATCGCGGGAGGGCCGGCAACGAGCAGTACTTC	CASSYSNRGRAGNEQYF
NA	NA	TRBV7-2	TRBJ2-6	TGTGCCAGCAGCCCGCGACTCGGGGCCAACGTCCTGACTTTC	CASSPRLGANVLTF
NA	few	TRBV28	TRBJ1-5	TGTGCCAGCAGTTTCCAGCGACTTAGCAATCAGCCCCAGCATTTT	CASSFQRLSNQPQHF
NA	NA	TRBV20-1	TRBJ2-7	TGCAGTGCAGGAGCCGGGCCTCAAAAGGGGTACGAGCAGTACTTC	CSAGAGPQKGYEQYF
TRBD1	NA	TRBV5-6	TRBJ2-1	TGTGCCAGCAGCTTAGGGACAGGGTTCTATGAGCAGTTCTTC	CASSLGTGFYEQFF
NA	few	TRBV21-1	TRBJ1-1	TGTGCCAGCAGCCAGCGCCGGGACAGCGACCGCGGAGCTTTCTTT	CASSQRRDSDRGAFF
TRBD2	few	TRBV11-2	TRBJ2-7	TGTGCCAGCAGCGAATTTACTAGCGGGAGGGCCTCACTAAGCGAGCAGTACTTC	CASSEFTSGRASLSEQYF
NA	few	TRBV7-9	TRBJ2-5	TGTGCCAGCAGTCACGACAGGACTCAAGAGACCCAGTACTTC	CASSHDRTQETQYF
NA	NA	TRBV2	TRBJ2-2	TGTGCCAGCAGTGATCTTTCGGGGGCGCGTATCACCGGGGAGCTGTTTTTT	CASSDLSGARITGELFF
NA	few	TRBV7-2	TRBJ2-1	TGTGCCAGCAGCGAGACTAGACTTGAGCAGTTCTTC	CASSETRLEQFF
TRBD1	few	TRBV15	TRBJ1-1	TGTGCCACCATCCGGGACAGGCTGAACACTGAAGCTTTCTTT	CATIRDRLNTEAFF
NA	few	TRBV9	TRBJ2-1	TGTGCCAGCAGCGTAGGACAGCGAAGCTCCTACAATGAGCAGTTCTTC	CASSVGQRSSYNEQFF
TRBD2	NA	TRBV12-3/TRBV12-4	TRBJ2-5	TGTGCCAGCAGTTTATTTGGGGCTAGCGGGGACGAAGAGACCCAGTACTTC	CASSLFGASGDEETQYF
NA	few	TRBV5-1	TRBJ2-1	TGCGCCAGCAGCTTGGCCCCCTCGAGTGAGTACAATGAGCAGTTCTTC	CASSLAPSSEYNEQFF